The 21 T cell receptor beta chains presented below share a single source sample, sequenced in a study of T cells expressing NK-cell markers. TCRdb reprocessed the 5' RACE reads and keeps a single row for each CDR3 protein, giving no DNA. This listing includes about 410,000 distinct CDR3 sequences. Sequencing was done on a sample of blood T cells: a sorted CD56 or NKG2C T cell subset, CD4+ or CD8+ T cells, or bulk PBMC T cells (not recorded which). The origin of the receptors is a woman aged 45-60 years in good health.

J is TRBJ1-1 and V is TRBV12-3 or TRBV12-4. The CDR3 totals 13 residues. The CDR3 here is CASLRRGNTEAFF.

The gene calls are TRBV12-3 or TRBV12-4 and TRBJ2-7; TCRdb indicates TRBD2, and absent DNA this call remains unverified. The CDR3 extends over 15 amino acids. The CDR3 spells CASSPSSGSSYEQYF.

CDR3: CASSWSAGELFF. The chain has TRBV5-1 and TRBJ2-2. Germline values: CDR1 SGHRS, CDR2 YFSETQ. This CDR3 region has 12 residues.

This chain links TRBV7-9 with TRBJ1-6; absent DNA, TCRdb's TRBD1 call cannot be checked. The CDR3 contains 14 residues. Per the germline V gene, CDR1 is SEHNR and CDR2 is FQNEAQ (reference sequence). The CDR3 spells CASSHRDRVSPLHF.

The CDR3 protein is CASSLGPGDNEQFF. This chain uses TRBV7-7 with TRBJ2-1; the D call of TRBD1 rests on TCRdb alone, since no DNA is present to check it. The germline CDR1 and CDR2 sequences are SSHAT and FNYEAQ (reference sequence). The length of the CDR3 is 14 residues.

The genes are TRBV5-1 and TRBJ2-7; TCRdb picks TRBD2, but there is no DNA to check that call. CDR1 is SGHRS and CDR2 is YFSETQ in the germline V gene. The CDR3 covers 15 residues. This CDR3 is CASSQLAGASYEQYF.

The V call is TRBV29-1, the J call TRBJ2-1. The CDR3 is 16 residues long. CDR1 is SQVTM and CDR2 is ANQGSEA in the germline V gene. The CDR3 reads CSVDRLTGGSYNEQFF.

This CDR3 is CASSFGDGTDTQYF. This sequence joins TRBV5-6 and TRBJ2-3. The germline CDR1 and CDR2 sequences are SGHDT and YYEEEE. This CDR3 comprises 14 residues.

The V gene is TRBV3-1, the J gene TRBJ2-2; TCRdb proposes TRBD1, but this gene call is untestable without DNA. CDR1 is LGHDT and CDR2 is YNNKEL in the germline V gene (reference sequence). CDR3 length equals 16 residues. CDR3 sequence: CASSQGQGRHTGELFF.

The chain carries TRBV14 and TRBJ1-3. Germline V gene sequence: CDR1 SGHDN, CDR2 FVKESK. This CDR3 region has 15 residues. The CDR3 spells CASSLRTVSGNTIYF.

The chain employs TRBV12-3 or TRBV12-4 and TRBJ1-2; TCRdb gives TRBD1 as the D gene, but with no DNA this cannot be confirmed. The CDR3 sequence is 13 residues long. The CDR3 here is CASSTDRDPGYTF.

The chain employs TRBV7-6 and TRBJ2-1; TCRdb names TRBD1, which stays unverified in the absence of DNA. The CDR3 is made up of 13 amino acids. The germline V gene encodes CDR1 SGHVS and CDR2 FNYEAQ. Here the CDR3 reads CASSLESEGVQFF. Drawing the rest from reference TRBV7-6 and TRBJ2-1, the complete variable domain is GAGVSQSPRYKVTKRGQDVALRCDPISGHVSLYWYRQALGQGPEFLTYFNYEAQQDKSGLPNDRFSAERPEGSISTLTIQRTEQRDSAMYRCASSLESEGVQFFGPGTRLTVL.

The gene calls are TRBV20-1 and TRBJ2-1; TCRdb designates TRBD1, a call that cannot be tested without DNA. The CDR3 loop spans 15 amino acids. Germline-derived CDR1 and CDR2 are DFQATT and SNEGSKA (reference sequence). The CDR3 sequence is CSATRGTGGNNEQFF.

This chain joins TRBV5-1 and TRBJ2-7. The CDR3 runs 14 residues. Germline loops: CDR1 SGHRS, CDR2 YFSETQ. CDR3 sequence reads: CASSLAFGSYEQYF. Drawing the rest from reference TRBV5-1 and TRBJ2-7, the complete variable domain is KAGVTQTPRYLIKTRGQQVTLSCSPISGHRSVSWYQQTPGQGLQFLFEYFSETQRNKGNFPGRFSGRQFSNSRSEMNVSTLELGDSALYLCASSLAFGSYEQYFGPGTRLTVT.

This CDR3 reads CASSLSQVSGYTF. The chain combines TRBV5-6 with TRBJ1-2. From germline, CDR1 is SGHDT and CDR2 YYEEEE. CDR3 length: 13 residues.

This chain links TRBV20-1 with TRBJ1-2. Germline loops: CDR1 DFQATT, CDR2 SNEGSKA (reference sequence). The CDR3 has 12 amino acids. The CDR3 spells CSAIGGVSGYTF.

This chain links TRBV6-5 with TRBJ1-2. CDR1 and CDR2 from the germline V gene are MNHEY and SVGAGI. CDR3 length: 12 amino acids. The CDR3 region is CASSYVSGGYTF.

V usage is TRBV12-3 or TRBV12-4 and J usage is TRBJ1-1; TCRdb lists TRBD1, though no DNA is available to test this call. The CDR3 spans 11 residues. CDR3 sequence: CASGQGGSSFF.

The CDR3 sequence is CASSASQRGFNEQFF. V and J are TRBV11-3 and TRBJ2-1; no DNA is available, so the TRBD1 call from TCRdb remains unchecked. Germline V gene lookup returns CDR1 SGHNT and CDR2 YENEEA. The CDR3 spans 15 residues.

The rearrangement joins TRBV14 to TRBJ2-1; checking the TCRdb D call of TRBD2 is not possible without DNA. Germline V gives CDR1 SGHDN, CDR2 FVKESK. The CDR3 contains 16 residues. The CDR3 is CASSQAPTSGPREQFF.

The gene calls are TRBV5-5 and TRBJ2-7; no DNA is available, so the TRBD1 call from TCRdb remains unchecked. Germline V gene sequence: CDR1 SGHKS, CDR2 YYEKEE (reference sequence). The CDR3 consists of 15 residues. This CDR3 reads CASSPRSGGQYEQYF.